The table lists the clone carrying this TCR beta chain with a count of one. For the second PCR, which ran for 7 to 11 cycles, a sample-barcoded 5' primer and a J-beta primer mix were used. TCRdb re-called the 5' RACE reads with MiXCR, one entry per CDR3 protein. The sample shows about 1,400,000 distinct CDR3 sequences, 59% of them seen only once. These data are taken from a study of blood T cells in healthy people across ages. Per germline, CDR1 SGHNT and CDR2 YENEEA. The CDR3 loop spans 16 amino acids. The junction had 11 bases not matched to a gene; V was cut back by 4 bases and J by 6 bases. This receptor was identified in a man aged 18 to 30 in good health. Sequences were obtained from blood. The chain carries TRBV11-3 and TRBJ2-7; 11 bases are shared with TRBD2. Here the CDR3 DNA reads TGTGCCAGCAGCTGCGCCTTAGCGGGAGGGCCTGGCGAGCAGTACTTC. This sequence encodes CASSCALAGGPGEQYF.